The 18 T cell receptor beta chains listed next were all sequenced from one sample in a study of blood T cell repertoires in COVID-19. Generated by immunoSEQ multiplex PCR, the TCRdb table keeps only in-frame clones and is missing some. This sample has hundreds of thousands of clones, with around 86% found just once. Sequenced input: PBMCs or T cells enriched from blood (not recorded which). All receptors come from a man aged 25-45 years who had recovered from COVID-19.

The chain is built from TRBV6-5 and TRBJ1-4; D gene unclear. The CDR3 totals 13 residues. CDR1 MNHEY and CDR2 SVGAGI come from the germline V gene. Trimming removed 5 bases from V and 8 bases from J, with 12 bases in between. The CDR3 loop is CASSLTGGEKLFF. The CDR3 DNA reads as TGTGCCAGCAGTCTGACTGGTGGAGAAAAACTGTTTTTT.

The chain carries TRBV6-5 and TRBJ2-3, with a weak D call TRBD2 (5 bases). The V end was cut by 5 bases, the J end by 4 bases, with 16 bases between. CDR3 length equals 15 residues. From germline, CDR1 is MNHEY and CDR2 SVGAGI. The CDR3 spells CASSTPAGGPDTQYF. CDR3 DNA: TGTGCCAGCAGTACCCCAGCAGGAGGTCCAGATACGCAGTATTTT.

The chain combines TRBV5-4 with TRBJ1-1; possible D gene TRBD1, 5 bases. CDR3 length: 17 amino acids. Trimming shortened V by 1 base and J by 10 bases, and 26 bases separated the two germline ends. Germline CDR1 reads SGHNT; CDR2 reads YYREEE (reference sequence). The CDR3 sequence is CASSLSARPAQGGRAFF. The CDR3 DNA reads TGTGCCAGCAGCTTGAGTGCACGGCCCGCGCAGGGAGGCAGAGCTTTCTTT.

The V and J genes are TRBV7-2 and TRBJ2-3, with 8 bases fitting TRBD2. Germline values: CDR1 SGHTA, CDR2 FQGNSA. The V segment lost 1 base and the J segment 5 bases; nucleotides outside the gene matches: 8. CDR3 length: 16 residues. The CDR3 bases are TGTGCCAGCAGCTTAGGGACTAGCCAAAATATAGATACGCAGTATTTT. It specifies CASSLGTSQNIDTQYF.

This clone was seen only once. The V and J genes are TRBV30 and TRBJ1-5; tentatively, D is TRBD1 (6 bases). Germline loops: CDR1 GTSNPN, CDR2 SVGIG (reference sequence). The CDR3 has 13 amino acids. V lost 5 bases and J lost 1, with 9 bases in between. CDR3 amino acids: CAWDDRSNQPQHF. The CDR3 DNA follows: TGTGCCTGGGATGACAGGAGCAATCAGCCCCAGCATTTT.

The table lists this clone with a count of one. The chain is built from TRBV5-1 and TRBJ2-2; D may be TRBD2 (7 bases). Trimming removed 4 bases from V and 1 base from J, with 14 bases in between. There are 16 residues in the CDR3. Germline loops: CDR1 SGHRS, CDR2 YFSETQ. CDR3 region: CASSGGGRLNTGELFF. The CDR3 nucleotides are TGCGCCAGCAGCGGGGGGGGCCGGTTGAACACCGGGGAGCTGTTTTTT.

The rearrangement links TRBV18 to TRBJ2-7; 9 nucleotides line up with TRBD1. Germline assignment: CDR1 KGHSH and CDR2 LQKENI. This CDR3 comprises 15 residues. V shed 2 bases, J shed 7 bases, and the junction held 9 bases outside the gene matches. The CDR3 coding sequence is TGTGCCAGCTCACCAGGGACAGGGTCTGCTTGGGAGCAGTACTTC. Its protein product is CASSPGTGSAWEQYF.

V is TRBV6-4 and J is TRBJ2-3; 7 positions match TRBD2. The germline V gene has CDR1 MRHNA and CDR2 SNTAGT. This CDR3 is 15 amino acids long. V lost 4 bases to trimming and J lost 3 bases; unmatched junction nucleotides: 7. The CDR3 DNA sequence: TGTGCCAGCAGTGGAGAGGGAGGGGAGACAGATACGCAGTATTTT. Translating it yields CASSGEGGETDTQYF.

This rearrangement joins TRBV7-9 to TRBJ2-1; 8 bases map to TRBD2. With V trimmed by 6 bases and J by 4 bases, 8 bases remained unmatched. This CDR3 is built from 15 residues. Looked up from germline, CDR1 is SEHNR and CDR2 is FQNEAQ (reference sequence). CDR3: CASRKPGLGYNEQFF. In nucleotides, the CDR3 is TGTGCCAGCAGAAAGCCGGGACTAGGGTACAATGAGCAGTTCTTC.

The rearrangement links TRBV11-3 to TRBJ2-7; D is possibly TRBD2 (5 bases). Germline values: CDR1 SGHNT, CDR2 YENEEA. V lost 4 bases, J lost 0 bases, and 7 bases lay in between. This CDR3 is built from 13 residues. DNA of the CDR3: TGTGCCAGCAGCTCCGGGGACTCCTACGAGCAGTACTTC. Translated: CASSSGDSYEQYF.

The CDR3 nucleotides are TGTGCCATCAGTGAGTCCCTCGGGGGCACTGAAGCTTTCTTT. It translates to CAISESLGGTEAFF. The chain joins TRBV10-3 to TRBJ1-1; weak D call: TRBD1 (5 bases). This CDR3 spans 14 amino acids. Germline V gene sequence: CDR1 ENHRY, CDR2 SYGVKD. V was trimmed by 0 bases and J by 4 bases, leaving 9 bases between them.

The chain carries TRBV3-1 (or the pseudogene TRBV3-2) and TRBJ2-2; 7 bases map to TRBD2. This CDR3 is 15 amino acids long. Germline V lookup: CDR1 LGHDT, CDR2 YNNKEL (reference sequence). With 4 bases clipped from V and 1 base from J, the junction kept 3 bases outside the gene matches. CDR3 amino acids: CASSRLAENTGELFF. CDR3 DNA: TGTGCCAGCAGCCGGCTAGCGGAGAACACCGGGGAGCTGTTTTTT.

The chain is built from TRBV4-1 and TRBJ2-5, with TRBD1 matching over 7 bases. V lost 3 bases and J lost 4; bases outside the gene matches: 8. From germline, CDR1 is MGHRA and CDR2 YSYEKL. The CDR3 runs 15 residues. The CDR3 protein is CASSHPQGQIETQYF. The CDR3 DNA reads TGCGCCAGCAGCCACCCCCAGGGACAGATAGAGACCCAGTACTTC.

This chain links TRBV3-1 (or the pseudogene TRBV3-2) with TRBJ2-7, with D possibly TRBD2 on 6 matching bases. The CDR3 contains 15 residues. Germline V CDR1 and CDR2: LGHDT, YNNKEL (reference sequence). Trimming took 4 bases from V and 6 from J, leaving 19 bases between them. The DNA for the CDR3 is TGTGCCAGCAGCCTCGGAGGGGCCCCGACTTCCGAGCAGTACTTC. It yields the protein CASSLGGAPTSEQYF.

The J gene is TRBJ2-3, the V gene TRBV19; D gene unclear. The CDR3 spans 15 residues. V was clipped by 1 base and J by 4 bases, with 12 bases between them. Germline V CDR1 and CDR2: LNHDA, SQIVND (reference sequence). The CDR3 coding sequence is TGTGCCAGTAGTATAGGCAACTTCAATCCAGATACGCAGTATTTT. It specifies CASSIGNFNPDTQYF.

J is TRBJ1-6 and V is TRBV12-5; D is possibly TRBD1 (5 bases). Germline values: CDR1 LGHNT, CDR2 FRNRAP. The CDR3 loop spans 12 amino acids. V dropped 2 bases and J dropped 16 bases, with 12 bases sitting between them. The CDR3 DNA follows: TGTGCTAGTGGTTTGACGCAGGGCGGTCTCCACTTT. This translates into CASGLTQGGLHF.

In its sample, this clone was seen once. CDR3 amino acids: CASSYSPGQRETQYF. The CDR3 DNA reads as TGTGCCAGCAGTTATTCACCGGGACAGCGAGAGACCCAGTACTTC. The rearrangement uses TRBV7-6 and TRBJ2-5, with 7 positions matching TRBD1. Germline assignment: CDR1 SGHVS and CDR2 FNYEAQ. This CDR3 is 15 amino acids long. V was pared by 6 bases and J by 4 bases, with 11 bases of the junction left unmatched.

This chain connects TRBV19 to TRBJ2-1; tentative D call: TRBD1 (6 bases). V was trimmed by 1 base and J by 9 bases, leaving 10 bases between them. Germline CDR1 reads LNHDA; CDR2 reads SQIVND (reference sequence). The CDR3 has 13 amino acids. The CDR3 loop is CASSIAPRGEQFF. The CDR3 bases are TGTGCCAGTAGTATAGCTCCCAGGGGTGAGCAGTTCTTC.